The sequence of this T cell receptor (beta chain) was determined in a study of post-analysis software for immune sequencing data. Study overall: Disease courses included relapsing-remitting, secondary progressive and progressive-relapsing multiple sclerosis.

A word on this clonotype: Its antigen remains unknown.

TCR beta cDNA libraries included unique molecular identifiers. The authors obtained some 500,000 cDNA molecules from approximately 1 to 10 million T cells. A single record per CDR3 protein comes from TCRdb applying MiXCR to the PCR reads. The sample has 600,000 to 700,000 distinct CDR3 sequences; about 60% are singletons. This CDR3 is 15 amino acids long. Looked up from germline, CDR1 is SGHRS and CDR2 is YFSETQ. The V end lost 4 bases, the J end lost 1 base, and 15 bases lay between the germline ends. Whole-study findings and limits: Strong co-clustering by F measure was seen for same-batch samples. For normalized Chao1 diversity, multiple sclerosis patients scored significantly lower than controls did. Comparison of patients with controls showed 5 or 6 TRBV segments more frequent in patients, TRBV5-6, TRBV5-1 and TRBV20-1 among them.

The V gene is TRBV5-1, the J gene TRBJ2-7, with a weak D call TRBD2 (5 bases). Sample: blood. This sequence was found in a girl aged 2-9 years with multiple sclerosis. CDR3 sequence (DNA): TGCGCCAGCAGCCCACAGAGCGGTATTTCCTACGAGCAGTACTTC. Translation: CASSPQSGISYEQYF.